The 22 T cell receptor beta chains in this list originate from one sample, sequenced in a study of blood T cell repertoires in COVID-19. The method was immunoSEQ multiplex PCR; TCRdb's version includes in-frame clones alone and lacks a portion of them. Of 200,000 or so clones in the sample, around nine tenths are singletons; the top ten hold roughly 6.2%. The sample comprised peripheral blood. Receptor source: a woman aged 40 to 49 who had recovered from COVID-19.

This chain uses TRBV14 with TRBJ2-7; D is possibly TRBD2 (5 bases). The V gene lost 1 base and the J gene lost 1 base, with 11 bases spanning the gap. The CDR3 consists of 15 residues. Germline values: CDR1 SGHDN, CDR2 FVKESK. The CDR3 bases are TGTGCCAGCAGCCAAGGATCAAGACTATCCTACGAGCAGTACTTC. It codes for CASSQGSRLSYEQYF.

The V gene is TRBV7-6, the J gene TRBJ2-1; weak D call: TRBD2 (6 bases). The CDR3 covers 16 residues. Germline values: CDR1 SGHVS, CDR2 FNYEAQ. Trimming shortened V by 1 base and J by 2 bases, and 12 bases separated the two germline ends. Here the CDR3 DNA reads TGTGCCAGCAGCTTAGAGTTTACGGGAGCCTACAATGAGCAGTTCTTC. This gives the protein CASSLEFTGAYNEQFF.

The V gene is TRBV4-2, the J gene TRBJ1-6; tentatively, D is TRBD1 (5 bases). Germline V gene lookup returns CDR1 LGHNA and CDR2 YNFKEQ. The CDR3 totals 14 residues. V was clipped by 1 base and J by 7 bases, with 8 bases between them. CDR3 nucleotide sequence: TGTGCCAGCAGCCAAGCAACAGGCAATTCACCCCTCCACTTT. This sequence encodes CASSQATGNSPLHF.

CDR3 nucleotides: TGTGCCAGCAGTGAAAGGGGCAGAAAAAACACAGATACGCAGTATTTT. Its translation: CASSERGRKNTDTQYF. The J gene is TRBJ2-3, the V gene TRBV2; D is possibly TRBD1 (5 bases). CDR3 length equals 16 residues. The V end lost 2 bases, the J end lost 2 bases, and 14 bases lay between the germline ends. CDR1 is SNHLY, CDR2 FYNNEI, per germline.

CDR3 sequence reads: CASIRTGDNEQFF. The DNA of the CDR3 is TGCGCCAGCATCCGGACAGGGGACAATGAGCAGTTCTTC. The chain carries TRBV5-1 and TRBJ2-1, with 9 bases identical to TRBD1. Germline V CDR1 and CDR2: SGHRS, YFSETQ. Unmatched junction bases numbered 3, after V lost 6 bases and J lost 5 bases. CDR3 length: 13 amino acids.

There are a few counts of this clone. The chain uses TRBV3-1 (or the pseudogene TRBV3-2) and TRBJ2-3, with D maybe TRBD1 (6 bases). The CDR3 length is 14 residues. Deletions cut 0 bases from V and 9 bases from J, with 13 bases between. Germline V gene lookup returns CDR1 LGHDT and CDR2 YNNKEL (reference sequence). CDR3 coding DNA: TGTGCCAGCAGCCAAGATCGGGTAACAGGGACGCAGTATTTT. This sequence encodes CASSQDRVTGTQYF.

The DNA of the CDR3 is TGTGCCAGCAGCCCTAAAGGGTCGGGGTACACTGAAGCTTTCTTT. It is translated as CASSPKGSGYTEAFF. The chain recombines TRBV11-1 with TRBJ1-1; D is undetermined. The germline V gene has CDR1 SGHAT and CDR2 FQDESV (reference sequence). Trimming removed 5 bases at V and 3 bases at J, with 16 bases between. The CDR3 runs 15 residues. Complete variable domain (other parts from reference TRBV11-1 and TRBJ1-1): EAEVAQSPRYKITEKSQAVAFWCDPISGHATLYWYRQILGQGPELLVQFQDESVVDDSQLPKDRFSAERLKGVDSTLKIQPAELGDSAMYLCASSPKGSGYTEAFFGQGTRLTVV.

The rearrangement joins TRBV5-1 to TRBJ1-2, with D unresolved. This CDR3 is built from 14 residues. Trimming took 0 bases from V and 2 from J, leaving 8 bases between them. Germline CDR1 reads SGHRS; CDR2 reads YFSETQ. The CDR3: CASSLEAGNYGYTF. In DNA form, the CDR3 reads TGCGCCAGCAGCTTGGAGGCAGGCAACTATGGCTACACCTTC.

As DNA, the CDR3 is TGTGCCAGCAGCCAAGAAGTCGCGGCGGGAGTGTTTACAGATACGCAGTATTTT. Translation gives CASSQEVAAGVFTDTQYF. The chain links TRBV4-2 to TRBJ2-3, with 7 bases identical to TRBD2. V was clipped by 0 bases and J by 3 bases; unmatched bases: 12. CDR1 LGHNA and CDR2 YNFKEQ come from the germline V gene. This CDR3 is 18 amino acids long.

The chain employs TRBV10-1 and TRBJ1-6, with 10 nucleotides matching TRBD1. CDR1 and CDR2 from the germline V gene are WNHNN and SYGVQD (reference sequence). Trimming at V came to 7 bases and at J to 4 bases, leaving 7 bases not matched to a gene. The CDR3 spans 16 residues. The CDR3 sequence: CASNIRDRGYNSPLHF. For the CDR3, the DNA is TGCGCCAGCAACATACGGGACAGGGGTTATAATTCACCCCTCCACTTT.

The CDR3 sequence: CASREMGYGTQMNTEAFF. The CDR3 DNA sequence: TGTGCCAGTAGGGAGATGGGTTACGGGACTCAGATGAACACTGAAGCTTTCTTT. The chain recombines TRBV19 with TRBJ1-1; D may be TRBD1 (5 bases). Germline loops: CDR1 LNHDA, CDR2 SQIVND (reference sequence). V was shortened by 6 bases and J by 0 bases, with 23 bases between the two germline ends. The CDR3 runs to 18 residues. The complete variable domain, with remaining parts taken from reference TRBV19 and TRBJ1-1, reads DGGITQSPKYLFRKEGQNVTLSCEQNLNHDAMYWYRQDPGQGLRLIYYSQIVNDFQKGDIAEGYSVSREKKESFPLTVTSAQKNPTAFYLCASREMGYGTQMNTEAFFGQGTRLTVV.

This sequence joins TRBV4-2 and TRBJ1-2, with 7 bases that match TRBD1. The CDR3 consists of 16 residues. The V gene's germline CDR1 is LGHNA and CDR2 YNFKEQ. V shed 3 bases, J shed 0 bases, and the junction held 7 bases outside the gene matches. In DNA form, the CDR3 reads TGTGCCAGCAGCCAGTCTGGGCAGGGGGCTAACTATGGCTACACCTTC. Translation gives CASSQSGQGANYGYTF.

V is TRBV27 and J is TRBJ2-7; 7 nucleotides agree with TRBD2. The CDR3 spans 15 residues. The germline V gene has CDR1 MNHEY and CDR2 SMNVEV (reference sequence). J was trimmed by 3 bases and V by 5 bases; bases with no gene match: 10. For the CDR3, the DNA is TGTGCCAGCAGTCTCGGCCCCGGACTAGACTACGAGCAGTACTTC. Translating gives CASSLGPGLDYEQYF.

The chain employs TRBV6-5 and TRBJ2-7; 10 positions agree with TRBD1. The germline V gene has CDR1 MNHEY and CDR2 SVGAGI. CDR3 size: 14 residues. The V and J ends lost 5 bases and 2 bases, in that order; junction bases with no gene match: 3. CDR3 nucleotide sequence: TGTGCCAGCAGTCCCGACAGGGGGCCCTACGAGCAGTACTTC. Its translation: CASSPDRGPYEQYF.

This CDR3 is CASSPWGQENTGELFF. For the CDR3, the DNA is TGTGCCAGCAGCCCCTGGGGACAGGAGAACACCGGGGAGCTGTTTTTT. The chain combines TRBV11-3 with TRBJ2-2, with 8 bases that match TRBD1. V shed 5 bases, J shed 1 base, and the junction held 6 bases outside the gene matches. CDR1 and CDR2 from the germline V gene are SGHNT and YENEEA. This CDR3 spans 16 amino acids.

The chain is built from TRBV9 and TRBJ2-2; the match to TRBD1 covers 9 bases. Looked up from germline, CDR1 is SGDLS and CDR2 is YYNGEE. Trimming took 4 bases from V and 4 from J; bases not matched to a gene: 8. This CDR3 contains 16 residues. The CDR3, as DNA: TGTGCCAGCAGCTCCGAGGGACAGGGTCGCACCGGGGAGCTGTTTTTT. Translated, it gives CASSSEGQGRTGELFF.

This chain's CDR3 is CAWGDLTGSSYNEQFF. The DNA of the CDR3 is TGTGCCTGGGGGGATTTGACAGGTAGCTCCTACAATGAGCAGTTCTTC. The V call is TRBV30, the J call TRBJ2-1; tentative D call: TRBD1 (6 bases). Per the germline V gene, CDR1 is GTSNPN and CDR2 is SVGIG (reference sequence). This CDR3 region has 16 residues. Trimming took off 5 bases at V and 0 bases at J, with 17 bases between the two ends.

The chain recombines TRBV7-9 with TRBJ1-6, with 11 bases identical to TRBD1. The CDR3 is 15 amino acids. The germline V gene has CDR1 SEHNR and CDR2 FQNEAQ (reference sequence). Trimming at V came to 5 bases and at J to 10 bases, leaving 7 bases not matched to a gene. The CDR3 loop reads CASSPADRGQSPLHF. The CDR3 DNA sequence: TGTGCCAGCAGCCCCGCGGACAGGGGGCAGTCACCCCTCCACTTT.

The gene calls are TRBV5-6 and TRBJ2-3; 7 nucleotides line up with TRBD2. The CDR3 covers 18 residues. CDR1 SGHDT and CDR2 YYEEEE come from the germline V gene. V lost 0 bases and J lost 0; bases outside the gene matches: 10. As DNA, the CDR3 is TGTGCCAGCAGCTTGGCCGCCCCGTCTAGCGGTAGCACAGATACGCAGTATTTT. Its protein is CASSLAAPSSGSTDTQYF.

The chain couples TRBV28 to TRBJ1-1; 8 positions match TRBD1. The CDR3 has 15 amino acids. Germline CDR1 reads MDHEN; CDR2 reads SYDVKM. With 1 base clipped from V and 6 bases from J, the junction kept 7 bases outside the gene matches. In nucleotides, the CDR3 is TGTGCCAGCAGTTTATCCTGGACAGGGACCGCTGAAGCTTTCTTT. This sequence encodes CASSLSWTGTAEAFF.

The chain links TRBV3-1 (or the pseudogene TRBV3-2) to TRBJ2-7; TRBD2 agrees at 11 bases. The CDR3 sequence is 18 residues long. Germline CDR1 reads LGHDT; CDR2 reads YNNKEL (reference sequence). Trimming cost V 4 bases and J 3 bases; bases outside gene matches: 14. The DNA for the CDR3 is TGTGCCAGCAGCCTAGCGGGAGGGCCGGGCTCTAGGTTCTACGAGCAGTACTTC. Translation: CASSLAGGPGSRFYEQYF.

A single count supports this clone. The V gene is TRBV6-1, the J gene TRBJ1-2, with D maybe TRBD1 (6 bases). The CDR3 runs to 16 residues. Trimming left V 1 base short and J 5 bases short, with 17 bases between. From germline, CDR1 is MNHNS and CDR2 SASEGT. Written as DNA, the CDR3 is TGTGCCAGCAGTGAAGGAAGCCAGACAGGCGGGTATGGCTACACCTTC. It is translated as CASSEGSQTGGYGYTF.